This T cell receptor beta chain was obtained from a study of blood T cell repertoires in COVID-19. Overall study context: Spain, Italy and the United States supplied samples that represented acute and convalescent COVID-19. Sources were T cells, B-cell-depleted T cells, or PBMCs; the material itself was cDNA or gDNA.

Measured with immunoSEQ multiplex PCR; TCRdb has only the in-frame clones, and not every one. This table holds fewer than 350,000 clones, approximately 81% found once. This clone is a singleton in its sample. From germline, CDR1 is SGHRS and CDR2 YFSETQ. V lost 0 bases and J lost 1; bases outside the gene matches: 10. This CDR3 contains 17 residues. The sample was peripheral blood. The chain recombines TRBV5-1 with TRBJ2-7, with 7 bases that match TRBD1. This receptor was taken from a woman in her fifties or sixties with active or convalescent COVID-19. Here the CDR3 DNA reads TGCGCCAGCAGCTTGGCCCGGGGCCAGGGGGAATCCTACGAGCAGTACTTC. Encoded protein: CASSLARGQGESYEQYF.